Listed below are T cell receptor beta chains from one sample, sequenced in a study of blood T cells in healthy people across ages. TCRdb independently ran MiXCR on the 5' RACE reads; one entry per CDR3 protein. The profile shows 1.8 million or so distinct CDR3 sequences, about 39% of them singletons. The sequencing sample was made of blood. The receptor set was obtained from a human donor in good health. Each CDR3 is given with its conserved first and last residue. D genes are given only for firm matches. Clone size is given for some rows only: seen once, a few or many times, or a class if the clone is expanded.

j_call: TRBJ2-7
d_call: .
v_call: TRBV4-3
clone_size: .
cdr3_nt: TGCGCCAGCAGCCAAGCCCCCCAGGGGCACTACGAGCAGTACTTC
cdr3_aa: CASSQAPQGHYEQYF

j_call: TRBJ2-7
d_call: .
v_call: TRBV6-2/TRBV6-3
clone_size: many
cdr3_nt: TGTGCCAGCGGTTGGTTCTACGAGCAGTACTTC
cdr3_aa: CASGWFYEQYF

j_call: TRBJ1-2
d_call: .
v_call: TRBV28
clone_size: .
cdr3_nt: TGTGCCAGCAGTTTGGGAGACGGGGTTCGTGGCTACACCTTC
cdr3_aa: CASSLGDGVRGYTF

j_call: TRBJ2-5
d_call: .
v_call: TRBV3-1
clone_size: .
cdr3_nt: TGTGCCAGCAGTCAACAGACTACTACGGAAGAGACCCAGTACTTC
cdr3_aa: CASSQQTTTEETQYF

j_call: TRBJ1-2
d_call: .
v_call: TRBV7-2
clone_size: few
cdr3_nt: TGTGCCAGCAGCGGGGACCATCTGGGCTATGGCTACACCTTC
cdr3_aa: CASSGDHLGYGYTF

j_call: TRBJ2-7
d_call: .
v_call: TRBV5-1
clone_size: .
cdr3_nt: TGCGCCGCCCCACCCTCGGGGGGCAGGTACGAGCAGTACTTC
cdr3_aa: CAAPPSGGRYEQYF

j_call: TRBJ2-1
d_call: TRBD2
v_call: TRBV11-3
clone_size: few
cdr3_nt: TGTGCCAGCAGCTTCGGACTAGCGAGGTCCTACAATGAGCAGTTCTTC
cdr3_aa: CASSFGLARSYNEQFF

j_call: TRBJ1-1
d_call: TRBD1
v_call: TRBV29-1
clone_size: few
cdr3_nt: TGCAGCGTTGTAGAGGGACAGGAAGCTTTCTTT
cdr3_aa: CSVVEGQEAFF

j_call: TRBJ1-1
d_call: TRBD1
v_call: TRBV20-1
clone_size: .
cdr3_nt: TGCAGTGCTAGAAGGGGACAGGGAGGTTCCGGAGCTTTCTTT
cdr3_aa: CSARRGQGGSGAFF

j_call: TRBJ1-1
d_call: TRBD1
v_call: TRBV27
clone_size: .
cdr3_nt: TGTGCCAGCAGGACAGGGGATGCTTTCTTT
cdr3_aa: CASRTGDAFF

j_call: TRBJ2-1
d_call: TRBD2
v_call: TRBV7-9
clone_size: .
cdr3_nt: TGTGCCAGCAGCTTAGGGGCGACTAGCGGGAGCAATGAGCAGTTCTTC
cdr3_aa: CASSLGATSGSNEQFF

j_call: TRBJ2-7
d_call: TRBD2
v_call: TRBV6-2/TRBV6-3
clone_size: .
cdr3_nt: TGTGCCAGCCCTAGGTCGGTGGCGGGGGGGCCCTTTTTCTACGAGCAGTACTTC
cdr3_aa: CASPRSVAGGPFFYEQYF

j_call: TRBJ1-2
d_call: .
v_call: TRBV6-6
clone_size: .
cdr3_nt: TGTGCCAGCAGAAACTACGGCCGGGGTGGCTACACCTTC
cdr3_aa: CASRNYGRGGYTF